These 23 T cell receptor beta chains share one sample of origin, sequenced in a study of shared clonotypes between healthy human individuals. Naive CD8 cells, CD45RO-negative and positively selected for CCR7, excluded terminally differentiated effector memory CD45RA+ cells. The assay was immunoSEQ multiplex PCR, and TCRdb's table has in-frame clones only and misses some. The sample shows roughly 2.1 million clones, under 95% of them seen only once. The sample was naive CD8+ T cells from PBMCs. The receptors were gathered from a man aged 18 to 29 in good health. Some clones in this sample may be carry-over from other donors' samples.

This clone came up once. The chain has TRBV7-9 and TRBJ2-2; 10 positions agree with TRBD2. The trim removed 5 bases at V and 1 base at J, leaving 4 bases unmatched. The CDR3 length is 16 residues. The germline V gene has CDR1 SEHNR and CDR2 FQNEAQ (reference sequence). In nucleotides, the CDR3 is TGTGCCAGCAGCGGGGGACTAGCGAAGAACACCGGGGAGCTGTTTTTT. Translated, it gives CASSGGLAKNTGELFF.

The CDR3 DNA sequence: TGTGCCAGTAGTATAGGGCAGGACATCCCCTACGAGCAGTACTTC. It codes for CASSIGQDIPYEQYF. The genes are TRBV19 and TRBJ2-7; D possibly corresponds to TRBD1 (5 bases). The CDR3 covers 15 residues. Between the trimmed V and J ends, which lost 1 base and 2 bases, there was a span of 12 bases. Germline CDR1 LNHDA, CDR2 SQIVND (reference sequence).

The chain is built from TRBV11-3 and TRBJ2-7, with D perhaps matching TRBD2 (5 bases). V was pared by 3 bases and J by 3 bases, with 12 bases between. Germline-derived CDR1 and CDR2 are SGHNT and YENEEA. The CDR3 consists of 14 residues. The CDR3 nucleotides are TGTGCCAGCAGCTTCCAACAGAGGGTCTACGAGCAGTACTTC. As protein: CASSFQQRVYEQYF.

This clone came up once. The chain combines TRBV5-1 with TRBJ2-3, with 10 bases identical to TRBD1. There are 15 residues in the CDR3. The trim removed 2 bases at V and 3 bases at J, leaving 3 bases unmatched. Germline CDR1 reads SGHRS; CDR2 reads YFSETQ. CDR3 sequence: CASSFDRGLTDTQYF. The CDR3 coding sequence is TGCGCCAGCAGCTTCGACAGGGGGCTAACAGATACGCAGTATTTT. Variable domain in full (rest from reference TRBV5-1 and TRBJ2-3): KAGVTQTPRYLIKTRGQQVTLSCSPISGHRSVSWYQQTPGQGLQFLFEYFSETQRNKGNFPGRFSGRQFSNSRSEMNVSTLELGDSALYLCASSFDRGLTDTQYFGPGTRLTVL.

Worth noting for this clone: The same CDR3 is also encoded by other DNA sequences in this sample. The V call is TRBV15, the J call TRBJ2-7, with no clear D. Germline V CDR1 and CDR2: LNHNV, YYDKDF (reference sequence). The V gene lost 0 bases and the J gene lost 3 bases, with 9 bases spanning the gap. The CDR3 consists of 14 residues. The CDR3 bases are TGTGCCACCAGCAGAGATCTCGGAGACTACGAGCAGTACTTC. This sequence encodes CATSRDLGDYEQYF.

V gene TRBV6-5 combines with J gene TRBJ1-2; D not certain. With 0 bases removed from V and 7 bases from J, the gap between germline ends came to 9 bases. The CDR3 has 13 residues. The germline CDR1 and CDR2 sequences are MNHEY and SVGAGI. The CDR3 protein is CASSYSTSSGYTF. As DNA, the CDR3 is TGTGCCAGCAGTTACTCGACATCTTCTGGCTACACCTTC.

This chain joins TRBV9 and TRBJ2-7; D could derive from TRBD1 or TRBD2 (5 bases each). Germline V gene sequence: CDR1 SGDLS, CDR2 YYNGEE. This CDR3 comprises 14 residues. Trimming removed 0 bases at V and 7 bases at J, with 14 bases between. The CDR3 protein is CASSVGTRGTEQYF. CDR3 coding DNA: TGTGCCAGCAGCGTAGGAACGAGGGGCACGGAGCAGTACTTC.

The rearrangement links TRBV7-6 to TRBJ2-1; 8 nucleotides agree with TRBD2. V lost 5 bases, J lost 4 bases, and 10 bases stayed unmatched. The CDR3 loop spans 16 amino acids. Germline CDR1 reads SGHVS; CDR2 reads FNYEAQ. CDR3 sequence (DNA): TGTGCCAGCAGCCCAACGGGACTAGACAGGTACAATGAGCAGTTCTTC. Translation: CASSPTGLDRYNEQFF.

This chain links TRBV19 with TRBJ2-3; 10 bases fit TRBD1. This CDR3 is 16 amino acids long. After removal of 3 bases from V and 4 bases from J, the junction contained 7 bases not matched to a gene. Germline V CDR1 and CDR2: LNHDA, SQIVND (reference sequence). The CDR3 protein is CASSISGTGESDTQYF. In DNA form, the CDR3 reads TGTGCCAGTAGTATTTCCGGGACAGGGGAGTCAGATACGCAGTATTTT.

The chain employs TRBV4-1 and TRBJ2-4; D is perhaps TRBD1 (5 bases). Germline V gene sequence: CDR1 MGHRA, CDR2 YSYEKL. The CDR3 covers 16 residues. V lost 1 base, J lost 0 bases, and 10 bases lay in between. CDR3 nucleotides: TGCGCCAGCAGCCAAGGGACAAACCTAGCCAAAAACATTCAGTACTTC. It encodes CASSQGTNLAKNIQYF.

The CDR3 bases are TGTGCCGGGGGACAGGGCGGTCCCGGGGAGCTGTTTTTT. This sequence encodes CAGGQGGPGELFF. The chain has TRBV28 and TRBJ2-2; 9 positions agree with TRBD1. The CDR3 runs to 13 residues. V lost 11 bases and J lost 6; bases outside the gene matches: 7. CDR1 and CDR2 from the germline V gene are MDHEN and SYDVKM.

The rearrangement uses TRBV5-6 and TRBJ1-1; D gene uncertain. V shed 2 bases and J shed 6 bases, with 11 bases lying between them. CDR3 length: 13 amino acids. The germline V gene has CDR1 SGHDT and CDR2 YYEEEE. CDR3 residues: CASSFWRAAEAFF. The CDR3 bases are TGTGCCAGCAGCTTTTGGAGGGCGGCTGAAGCTTTCTTT.

The CDR3 sequence is CASSQDFRQSLGYGYTF. The DNA for the CDR3 is TGCGCCAGCAGCCAAGATTTTCGACAGTCACTAGGGTATGGCTACACCTTC. The chain combines TRBV4-1 with TRBJ1-2; maybe TRBD1 (5 bases). V shed 0 bases and J shed 5 bases, with 19 bases lying between them. CDR1 is MGHRA and CDR2 is YSYEKL in the germline V gene. This CDR3 has 17 amino acids.

The chain links TRBV5-6 to TRBJ1-1, with 9 bases matching TRBD1. The trim removed 4 bases at V and 2 bases at J, leaving 3 bases unmatched. The CDR3 covers 14 residues. Germline V gene data show CDR1 as SGHDT and CDR2 as YYEEEE. Here the CDR3 DNA reads TGTGCCAGCAGCCCGGACAGGGGAAACACTGAAGCTTTCTTT. It encodes CASSPDRGNTEAFF.

Remarks on this clone: Other DNA sequences in the same sample also yield this CDR3. This chain uses TRBV6-4 with TRBJ1-2; no firm D call. Germline-derived CDR1 and CDR2 are MRHNA and SNTAGT. The CDR3 runs to 13 residues. V shed 6 bases and J shed 0 bases, with 8 bases lying between them. CDR3 loop: CASSPTPNYGYTF. DNA of the CDR3: TGTGCCAGCAGCCCCACACCTAACTATGGCTACACCTTC.

The chain carries TRBV9 and TRBJ2-2; no reliable D call. Trimming took 4 bases from V and 4 from J, leaving 8 bases between them. Germline CDR1 reads SGDLS; CDR2 reads YYNGEE. This CDR3 is built from 13 residues. The CDR3 nucleotides are TGTGCCAGCAGCCCATATACCACCGGGGAGCTGTTTTTT. As protein: CASSPYTTGELFF. The full variable domain, completed using reference TRBV9 and TRBJ2-2, is DSGVTQTPKHLITATGQRVTLRCSPRSGDLSVYWYQQSLDQGLQFLIQYYNGEERAKGNILERFSAQQFPDLHSELNLSSLELGDSALYFCASSPYTTGELFFGEGSRLTVL.

J is TRBJ2-1 and V is TRBV14; TRBD1 aligns across 9 bases. The CDR3 is made up of 15 amino acids. Germline CDR1 and CDR2: SGHDN and FVKESK. Germline trimming cut 2 bases from V and 4 bases from J; bases unmatched to any gene: 3. The CDR3 DNA reads as TGTGCCAGCAGCCAACCGGGACAGGGTTACAATGAGCAGTTCTTC. Its translation is CASSQPGQGYNEQFF.

The V and J genes are TRBV19 and TRBJ2-7, with a possible D match to TRBD2 (5 bases). V was trimmed by 3 bases and J by 5 bases, leaving 8 bases between them. The length of the CDR3 is 12 residues. Germline CDR1 is LNHDA and CDR2 is SQIVND (reference sequence). The CDR3 region is CASSMGDDEQYF. The CDR3 DNA follows: TGTGCCAGTAGTATGGGAGACGACGAGCAGTACTTC.

The chain combines TRBV27 with TRBJ2-3, with TRBD2 matching 9 bases. From germline, CDR1 is MNHEY and CDR2 SMNVEV (reference sequence). CDR3 length: 17 amino acids. V dropped 2 bases and J dropped 3; count of bases not matched to a gene: 9. CDR3 in DNA: TGTGCCAGCAGTTTACGTAGGGCTAGCGGGGTGACAGATACGCAGTATTTT. This sequence encodes CASSLRRASGVTDTQYF.

This clone was seen just once. The genes are TRBV6-1 and TRBJ1-5, with D unclear. Germline CDR1 MNHNS, CDR2 SASEGT. V lost 5 bases to trimming and J lost 6 bases, with 14 bases between them. CDR3 length: 14 residues. CDR3 amino acids: CASSRLFGGQPQHF. DNA of the CDR3: TGTGCCAGCAGTCGCCTGTTCGGCGGTCAGCCCCAGCATTTT.

This chain uses TRBV10-2 with TRBJ2-2; D is ambiguous. Trimming stripped 3 bases from V and 8 bases from J, with 4 bases between. CDR1 is WSHSY and CDR2 is SAAADI in the germline V gene. This CDR3 is 11 amino acids long. The CDR3 DNA sequence: TGCGCCAGCAGTGAAGTTGGGGAGCTGTTTTTT. Protein product: CASSEVGELFF.

The chain links TRBV27 to TRBJ2-4; D unresolved. CDR1 MNHEY and CDR2 SMNVEV come from the germline V gene (reference sequence). The CDR3 consists of 16 residues. The V end lost 5 bases, the J end lost 0 bases, and 14 bases lay between the germline ends. CDR3 nucleotides: TGTGCCAGCAGTACCGGACGGAGACTAGCCAAAAACATTCAGTACTTC. Protein sequence: CASSTGRRLAKNIQYF.

CDR3 coding DNA: TGTGCCTGGAGTTTGACAGCTTACACCGGGGAGCTGTTTTTT. Translated: CAWSLTAYTGELFF. The gene calls are TRBV30 and TRBJ2-2; D perhaps matches TRBD1 (5 bases). Between the trimmed V and J ends, which lost 2 bases and 3 bases, there was a span of 10 bases. The CDR3 length is 14 residues. Germline V gives CDR1 GTSNPN, CDR2 SVGIG (reference sequence).